This T cell receptor beta chain was recorded in a study of T cell responses to AZD1222 COVID-19 vaccine. General study results and limits: Spike-specific TCR breadth rose after two AZD1222 doses, and depth rose as well. Repertoires were collected only later (after the peak T cell response had occurred).

This clone was counted once. Its cognate antigen is unknown. The length of the CDR3 is 13 residues. Trimming shortened V by 1 base and J by 3 bases, and 7 bases separated the two germline ends. Germline CDR1 reads SGHRS; CDR2 reads YFSETQ. Here immunoSEQ multiplex PCR was the method, and the copy in TCRdb shows in-frame clones only, minus some. The sample comprises 100,000 to 150,000 clones, approximately 89% of which are singletons, and less than 6.5% rests with the top ten. This receptor was identified in an adult in good health. V and J are TRBV5-1 and TRBJ2-5, with D unclear. Sequenced material: peripheral blood, taken on day 0 of AZD1222 vaccination. The CDR3 region is CASSLFTEETQYF. For the CDR3, the DNA is TGCGCCAGCAGCTTGTTTACTGAAGAGACCCAGTACTTC.